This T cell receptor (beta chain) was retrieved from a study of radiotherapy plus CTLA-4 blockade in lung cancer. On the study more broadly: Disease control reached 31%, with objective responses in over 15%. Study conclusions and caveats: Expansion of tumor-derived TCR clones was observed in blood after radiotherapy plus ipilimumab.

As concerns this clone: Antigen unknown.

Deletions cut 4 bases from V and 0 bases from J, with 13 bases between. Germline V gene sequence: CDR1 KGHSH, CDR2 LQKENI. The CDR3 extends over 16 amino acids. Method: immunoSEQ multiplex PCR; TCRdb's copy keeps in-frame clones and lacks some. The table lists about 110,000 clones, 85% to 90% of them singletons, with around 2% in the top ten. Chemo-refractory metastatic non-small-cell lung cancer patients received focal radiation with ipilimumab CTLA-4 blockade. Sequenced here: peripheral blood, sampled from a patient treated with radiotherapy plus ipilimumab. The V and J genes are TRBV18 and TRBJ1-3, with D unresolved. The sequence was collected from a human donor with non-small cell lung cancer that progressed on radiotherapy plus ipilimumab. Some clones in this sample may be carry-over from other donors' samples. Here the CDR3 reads CASSLGPLSSGNTIYF. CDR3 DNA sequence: TGTGCCAGCTCACTCGGGCCTCTCTCCTCTGGAAACACCATATATTTT.